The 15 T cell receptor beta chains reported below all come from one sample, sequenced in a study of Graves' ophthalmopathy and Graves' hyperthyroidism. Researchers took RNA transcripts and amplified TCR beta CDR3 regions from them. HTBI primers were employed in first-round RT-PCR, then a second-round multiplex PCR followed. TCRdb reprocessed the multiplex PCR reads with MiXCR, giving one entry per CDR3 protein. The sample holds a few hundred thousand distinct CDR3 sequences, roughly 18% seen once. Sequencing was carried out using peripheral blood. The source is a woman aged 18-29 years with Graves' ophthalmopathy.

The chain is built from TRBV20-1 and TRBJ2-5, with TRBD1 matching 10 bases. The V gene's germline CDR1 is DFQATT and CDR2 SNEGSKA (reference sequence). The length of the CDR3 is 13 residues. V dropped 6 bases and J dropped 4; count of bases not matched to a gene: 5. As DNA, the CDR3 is TGCAGTGCCATCCGGGACAGGGGAGAGACCCAGTACTTC. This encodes CSAIRDRGETQYF.

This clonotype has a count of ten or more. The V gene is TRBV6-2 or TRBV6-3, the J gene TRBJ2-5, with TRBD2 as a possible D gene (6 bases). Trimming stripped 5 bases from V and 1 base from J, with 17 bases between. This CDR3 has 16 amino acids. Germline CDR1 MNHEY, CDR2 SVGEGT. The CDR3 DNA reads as TGTGCCAGCAGTCCTCAACGACGGGGGATCCAAGAGACCCAGTACTTC. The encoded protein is CASSPQRRGIQETQYF.

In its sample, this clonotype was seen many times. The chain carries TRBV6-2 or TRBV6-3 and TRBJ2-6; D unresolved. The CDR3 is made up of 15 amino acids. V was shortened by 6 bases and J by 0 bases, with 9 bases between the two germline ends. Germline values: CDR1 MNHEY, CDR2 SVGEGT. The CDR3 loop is CASRRTYSGANVLTF. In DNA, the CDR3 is TGTGCCAGCAGGCGGACGTACTCTGGGGCCAACGTCCTGACTTTC.

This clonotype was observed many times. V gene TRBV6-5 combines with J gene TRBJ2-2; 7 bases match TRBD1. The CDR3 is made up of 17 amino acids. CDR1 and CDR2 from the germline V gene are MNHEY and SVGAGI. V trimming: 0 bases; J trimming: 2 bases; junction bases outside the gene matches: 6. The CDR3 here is CASSYSQGYGNTGELFF. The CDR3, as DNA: TGTGCCAGCAGTTACTCACAGGGGTATGGCAACACCGGGGAGCTGTTTTTT.

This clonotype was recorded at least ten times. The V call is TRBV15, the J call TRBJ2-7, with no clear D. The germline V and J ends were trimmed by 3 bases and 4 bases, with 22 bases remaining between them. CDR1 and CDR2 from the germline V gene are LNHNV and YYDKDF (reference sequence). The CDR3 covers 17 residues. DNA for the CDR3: TGTGCCACCAGCAGCCTTCCCGAAGGTGGTTTGCCGTACGAGCAGTACTTC. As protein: CATSSLPEGGLPYEQYF. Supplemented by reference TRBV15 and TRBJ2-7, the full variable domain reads DAMVIQNPRYQVTQFGKPVTLSCSQTLNHNVMYWYQQKSSQAPKLLFHYYDKDFNNEADTPDNFQSRRPNTSFCFLDIRSPGLGDTAMYLCATSSLPEGGLPYEQYFGPGTRLTVT.

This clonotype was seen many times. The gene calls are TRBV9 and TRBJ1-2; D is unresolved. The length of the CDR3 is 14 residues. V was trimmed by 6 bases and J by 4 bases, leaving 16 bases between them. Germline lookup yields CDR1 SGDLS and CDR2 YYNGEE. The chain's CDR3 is CASTVGLGPYGYTF. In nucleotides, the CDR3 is TGTGCCAGCACCGTTGGGCTAGGGCCCTATGGCTACACCTTC.

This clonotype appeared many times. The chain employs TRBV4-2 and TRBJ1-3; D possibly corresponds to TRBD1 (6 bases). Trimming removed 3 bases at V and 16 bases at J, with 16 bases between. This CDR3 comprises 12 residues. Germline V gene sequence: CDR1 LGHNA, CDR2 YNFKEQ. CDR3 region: CASSQDATGVYF. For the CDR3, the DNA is TGTGCCAGCAGCCAGGATGCGACAGGCGTGTATTTT.

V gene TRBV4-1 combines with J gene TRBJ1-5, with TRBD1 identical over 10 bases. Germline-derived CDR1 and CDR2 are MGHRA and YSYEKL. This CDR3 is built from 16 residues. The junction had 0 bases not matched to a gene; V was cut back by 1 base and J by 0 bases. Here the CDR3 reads CASSQGTGGSNQPQHF. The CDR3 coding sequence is TGCGCCAGCAGCCAAGGGACAGGGGGTAGCAATCAGCCCCAGCATTTT.

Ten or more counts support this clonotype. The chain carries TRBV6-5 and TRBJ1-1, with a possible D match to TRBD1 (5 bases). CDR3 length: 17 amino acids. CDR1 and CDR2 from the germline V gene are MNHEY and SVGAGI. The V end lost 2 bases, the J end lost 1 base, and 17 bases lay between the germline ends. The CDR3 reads CASSYQAFGTGNTEAFF. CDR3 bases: TGTGCCAGCAGTTACCAGGCCTTTGGGACGGGGAACACTGAAGCTTTCTTT.

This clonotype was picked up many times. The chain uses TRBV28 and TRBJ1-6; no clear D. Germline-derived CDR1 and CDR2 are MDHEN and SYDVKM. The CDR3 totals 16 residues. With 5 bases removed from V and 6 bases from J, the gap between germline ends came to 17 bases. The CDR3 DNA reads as TGTGCCAGCAGTGGACTCGGACGGAGGTTTAATTCACCCCTCCACTTT. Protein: CASSGLGRRFNSPLHF.

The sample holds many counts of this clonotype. The CDR3 is CASSLEQVGNTIYF. The DNA for the CDR3 is TGTGCCAGCAGCTTGGAGCAGGTTGGAAACACCATATATTTT. This chain joins TRBV11-2 and TRBJ1-3; no definite D call. CDR3 length: 14 amino acids. Germline V gene data show CDR1 as SGHAT and CDR2 as FQNNGV. Trimming stripped 3 bases from V and 3 bases from J, with 9 bases between.

This CDR3 reads CASRHGTGYTHEQYF. The CDR3 DNA reads as TGTGCCAGCAGACATGGGACAGGGTACACCCACGAGCAGTACTTC. V gene TRBV12-3 or TRBV12-4 combines with J gene TRBJ2-7; 9 bases map to TRBD1. The ends lost 6 bases at V and 5 bases at J; junction bases unmatched: 11. This CDR3 comprises 15 residues.

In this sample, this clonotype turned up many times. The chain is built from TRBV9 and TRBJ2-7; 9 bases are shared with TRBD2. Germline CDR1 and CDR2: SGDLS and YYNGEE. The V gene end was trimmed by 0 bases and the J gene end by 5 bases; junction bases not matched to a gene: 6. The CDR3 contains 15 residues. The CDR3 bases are TGTGCCAGCAGCGTAGCCGATGCTAGCGGGAACGAGCAGTACTTC. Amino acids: CASSVADASGNEQYF.

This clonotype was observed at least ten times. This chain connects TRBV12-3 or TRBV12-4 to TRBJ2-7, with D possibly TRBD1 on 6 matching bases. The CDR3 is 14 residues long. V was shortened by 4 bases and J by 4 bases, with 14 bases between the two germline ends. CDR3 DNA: TGTGCCAGCAGTTCCCCGACAGGTCAATACGAGCAGTACTTC. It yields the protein CASSSPTGQYEQYF.

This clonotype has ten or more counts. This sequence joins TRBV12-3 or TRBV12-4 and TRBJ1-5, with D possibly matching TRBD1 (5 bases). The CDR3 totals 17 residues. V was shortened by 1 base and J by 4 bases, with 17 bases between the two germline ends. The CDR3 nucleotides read TGTGCCAGCAGTTTAGGACAGCCTCTACTCCAGAATCAGCCCCAGCATTTT. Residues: CASSLGQPLLQNQPQHF.